This T cell receptor (beta chain) appears in the sequencing data of a study of vaccination effects on CD4 cells after COVID-19 (dated by TCRdb to between 2020 and 2023). For the study in its entirety: Participants received two doses of either the BNT162b2 or the mRNA-1273 mRNA SARS-CoV-2 vaccine. In two convalescent patients, pre-vaccine samples were collected 16 days and one week ahead of the first dose, 142 and 148 days after COVID-19 diagnosis. SARS-CoV-2 spike-specific CD4+ TCR repertoires were compared before and after mRNA vaccination in COVID-19 convalescent patients and in infection-naive vaccine recipients. A total of 10 COVID-19 convalescent patients and a handful of SARS-CoV-2-naive healthy vaccine recipients were included in the full study. In the study, cultures from other donors were sequenced using the Oncomine TCR Beta short-read assay on an Illumina iSeq 100. General conclusions and limits of the study: Only a small number of convalescent patients were included, and no early post-infection timepoints were available, which limited the study. Clones induced by infection and clones induced by vaccination both contracted markedly at late timepoints after vaccination, which fits with T cell responses waning over time. In convalescent patients, the post-vaccine spike-reactive repertoire consisted mainly of new vaccine-induced clones, largely distinct from infection-induced clones.

Comments on this clone: Its antigen is still unknown. Base qualities are not recorded, but no much larger clone differs from it by a single base.

Taken from the germline V gene, the CDR1 and CDR2 loops are SQVTM and ANQGSEA. The CDR3 runs 15 residues from the cysteine to the phenylalanine. Only CDR3 DNA is held: 45 bases, read in frame from base 1. Relative to germline, V is missing 7 bases and J is missing 6 bases, with 7 bases of the junction outside any gene match. Receptors were amplified or captured by the immunoSEQ multiplex PCR assay. DNA from the CD4+ T cells that had been cultured and isolated underwent TCR beta CDR3 sequencing. The paper's processing steps were these. Non-productive TCR sequences were removed and reads were trimmed to the CDR3 region, keeping CDR3s of at least 7 amino acids. Antigen-specific clonotypes were identified with the MANAFEST web app by comparing expansion in peptide wells against reference cultures. For clones to be considered positive, expansion at FDR<0.05 versus reference and all other wells, an odds ratio above 5, and a frequency above 0.1% in two replicate wells were required. A clonotype was defined as cross-reactive if the clonotype was significantly expanded both in SARS-CoV-2 spike wells and in at least one common cold coronavirus spike condition. CDR3 similarity was assessed by Levenshtein distance using the stringdist R package, and unrooted trees were constructed with ape in R 3.6.1. In TCRdb, the immuneACCESS table is reduced to in-frame sequences with V and J assigned. These tables do not hold every clone; where another copy was compared, an unresolved V gene accounts for under half, and the others remain unexplained. The DNA gave D and trimming, while V, J and clone size come from that table. The table for this sample lists around 50,000 clones; about 77% of them were counted only once. 5% to 6.5% of the sample goes to the ten largest clones.

In the ViraFEST assay, PBMC were stimulated with viral peptide pools, and antigen-specific CD4+ T cell clonotypes were then identified by expansion using TCR sequencing. After less than 13 days of culture, CD4+ T cells were isolated with the EasySep CD4+ T cell isolation kit. PCR-confirmed SARS-CoV-2 infection had occurred in convalescent patients between March and December 2020, before the Alpha, Beta and Delta variants emerged in the United States. Each well held fewer than 2.5 million PBMC cultured in IMDM containing roughly 5.1% human AB serum, 8 to 10 IU/ml IL-2 and gentamicin, along with roughly 10 ug/ml peptides. An HIV-1 Nef peptide pool served as the negative control culture condition. On days 3 and 7, half of the culture medium was replaced with fresh IL-2-containing medium. Unless noted otherwise, every peptide stimulation condition was grown in triplicate wells. PBMC were separated from whole blood using Ficoll-Paque Plus gradient centrifugation and were then either cryopreserved at -140C or used fresh. Genomic DNA was extracted from cultured CD4+ T cells with the QIAamp micro DNA kit.

Recombination joined TRBV29-1 with TRBJ2-3; TRBD2 aligns with 16 central bases. The sequence was collected from a human donor who had a prior SARS-CoV-2 infection. Sequenced here: CD4+ T cells from PBMCs cultured with HIV peptides, sampled before COVID-19 vaccination. What this sample's cell subset or site label stands for: HIV-1 Nef peptide pool negative control/reference culture. The sequenced DNA is TGCAGCGGTATGGGACTAGCGGGAGGGCCGGATACGCAGTATTTT. This sequence encodes CSGMGLAGGPDTQYF.